This T cell receptor (beta chain) is from a study of blood T cell repertoires in COVID-19. CDR3 length equals 15 residues. Trimming cost V 4 bases and J 4 bases; bases outside gene matches: 9. Germline V lookup: CDR1 MNHEY, CDR2 SMNVEV (reference sequence). Original analysis: Reference gene primer amplification gave estimated nucleated cell counts. Assay: immunoSEQ multiplex PCR; the TCRdb copy retains only in-frame clones and omits some. V and J calls and clone size follow that table, whereas D and trimming were derived from the DNA. Of 200,000 or so clones listed, 88% are singletons. Sequenced input: PBMCs or T cells enriched from blood (not recorded which). The genes are TRBV27 and TRBJ2-5, with 7 bases aligning to TRBD1. The TCR was taken from a woman aged 25 to 39 who had recovered from COVID-19. CDR3 sequence reads: CASSSTGMGRETQYF. The CDR3 DNA reads TGTGCCAGCAGTTCGACAGGGATGGGTCGAGAGACCCAGTACTTC.